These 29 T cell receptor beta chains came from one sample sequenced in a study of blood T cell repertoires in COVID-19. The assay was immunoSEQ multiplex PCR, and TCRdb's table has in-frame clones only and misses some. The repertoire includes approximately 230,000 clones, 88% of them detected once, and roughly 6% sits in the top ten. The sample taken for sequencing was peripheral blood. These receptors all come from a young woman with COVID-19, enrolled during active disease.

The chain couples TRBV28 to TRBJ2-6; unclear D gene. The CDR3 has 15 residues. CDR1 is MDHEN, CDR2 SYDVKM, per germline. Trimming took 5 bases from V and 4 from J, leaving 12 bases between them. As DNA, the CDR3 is TGTGCCAGCAGTGTCAGTGGTTCCGGGGCCAACGTCCTGACTTTC. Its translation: CASSVSGSGANVLTF.

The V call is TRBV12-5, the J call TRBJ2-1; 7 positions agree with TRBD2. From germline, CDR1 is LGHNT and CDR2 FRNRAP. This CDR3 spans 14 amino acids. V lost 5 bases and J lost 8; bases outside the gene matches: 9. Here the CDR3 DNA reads TGTGCTAGTGGTGTGGCGGGAGCCCTACATGAGCAGTTCTTC. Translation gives CASGVAGALHEQFF.

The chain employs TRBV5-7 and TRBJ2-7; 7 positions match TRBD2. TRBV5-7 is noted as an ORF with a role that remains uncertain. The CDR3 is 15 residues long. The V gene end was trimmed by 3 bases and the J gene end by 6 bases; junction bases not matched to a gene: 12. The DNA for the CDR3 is TGTGCCAGCAGCTACCCCCTAGCGGCCCCGGGCGAGCAGTACGTC. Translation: CASSYPLAAPGEQYV.

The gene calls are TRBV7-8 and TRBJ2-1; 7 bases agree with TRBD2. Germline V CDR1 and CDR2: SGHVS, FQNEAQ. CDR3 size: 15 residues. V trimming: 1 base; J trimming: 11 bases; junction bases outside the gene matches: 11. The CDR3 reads CASSLVRFREVKQFF. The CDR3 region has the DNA TGTGCCAGCAGCTTAGTTCGGTTTCGGGAGGTTAAGCAGTTCTTC.

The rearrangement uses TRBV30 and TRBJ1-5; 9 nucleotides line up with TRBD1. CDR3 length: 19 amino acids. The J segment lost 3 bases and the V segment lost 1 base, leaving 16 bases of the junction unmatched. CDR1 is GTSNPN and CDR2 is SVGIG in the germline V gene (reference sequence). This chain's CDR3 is CAWSAARQGGPEFNQPQHF. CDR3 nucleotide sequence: TGTGCCTGGAGTGCCGCGAGACAGGGGGGCCCCGAATTCAATCAGCCCCAGCATTTT.

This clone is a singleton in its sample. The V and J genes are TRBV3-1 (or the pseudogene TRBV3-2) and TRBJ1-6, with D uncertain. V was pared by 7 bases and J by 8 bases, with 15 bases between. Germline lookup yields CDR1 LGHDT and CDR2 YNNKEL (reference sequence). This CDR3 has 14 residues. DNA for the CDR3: TGTGCCAGCACCCCCGGGGTCTCCCATTCACCCCTCCACTTT. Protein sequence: CASTPGVSHSPLHF.

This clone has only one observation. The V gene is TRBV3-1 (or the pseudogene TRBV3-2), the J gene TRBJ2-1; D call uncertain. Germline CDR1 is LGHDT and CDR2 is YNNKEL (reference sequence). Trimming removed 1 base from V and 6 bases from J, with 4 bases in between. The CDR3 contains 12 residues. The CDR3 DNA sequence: TGTGCCAGCAGCCAAGCAGGCAATGAGCAGTTCTTC. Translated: CASSQAGNEQFF.

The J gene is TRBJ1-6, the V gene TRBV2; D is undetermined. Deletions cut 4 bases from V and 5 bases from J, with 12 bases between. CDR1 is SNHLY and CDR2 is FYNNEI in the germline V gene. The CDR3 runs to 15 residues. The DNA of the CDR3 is TGTGCCAGCAGTGGCCCGCGCCTTAATAATTCACCCCTCCACTTT. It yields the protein CASSGPRLNNSPLHF.

This CDR3 reads CASTRGTGWGVGNTIYF. The CDR3 nucleotides are TGTGCCAGCACCCGGGGGACAGGCTGGGGAGTTGGAAACACCATATATTTT. V gene TRBV2 combines with J gene TRBJ1-3; 8 positions agree with TRBD1. J gave up 3 bases and V 7 bases, and 14 bases lay outside the gene matches. The V gene's germline CDR1 is SNHLY and CDR2 FYNNEI. This CDR3 is built from 17 residues.

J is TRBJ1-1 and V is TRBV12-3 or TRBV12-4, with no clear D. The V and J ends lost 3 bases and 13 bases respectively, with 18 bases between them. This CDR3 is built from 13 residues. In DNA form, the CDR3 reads TGTGCCAGCAGTTTCGGATCCAGCGGCCCGCATTTCTTT. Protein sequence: CASSFGSSGPHFF.

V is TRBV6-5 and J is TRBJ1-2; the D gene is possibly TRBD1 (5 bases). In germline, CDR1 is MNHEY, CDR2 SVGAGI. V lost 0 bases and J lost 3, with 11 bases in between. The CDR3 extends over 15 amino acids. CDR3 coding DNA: TGTGCCAGCAGTTACTCGGTCAGGGTAGACTATGGCTACACCTTC. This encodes CASSYSVRVDYGYTF.

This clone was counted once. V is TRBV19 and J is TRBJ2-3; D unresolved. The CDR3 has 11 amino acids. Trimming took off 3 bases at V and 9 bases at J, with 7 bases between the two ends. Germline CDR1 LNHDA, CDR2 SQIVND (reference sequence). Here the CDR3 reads CASSMSQTQYF. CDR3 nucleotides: TGTGCCAGTAGTATGTCCCAAACGCAGTATTTT.

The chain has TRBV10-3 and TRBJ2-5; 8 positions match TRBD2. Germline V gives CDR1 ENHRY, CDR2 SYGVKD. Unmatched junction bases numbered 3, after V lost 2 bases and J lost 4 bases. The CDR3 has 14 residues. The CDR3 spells CAISERTSGETQYF. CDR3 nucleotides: TGTGCCATCAGTGAGCGCACTAGCGGAGAGACCCAGTACTTC.

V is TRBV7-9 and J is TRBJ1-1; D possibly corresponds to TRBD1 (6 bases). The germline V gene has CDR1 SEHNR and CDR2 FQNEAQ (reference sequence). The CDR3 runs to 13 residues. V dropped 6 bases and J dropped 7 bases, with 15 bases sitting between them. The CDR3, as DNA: TGTGCCAGCAGTTTCGCGGGGGGCGGTGAAGCTTTCTTT. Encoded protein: CASSFAGGGEAFF.

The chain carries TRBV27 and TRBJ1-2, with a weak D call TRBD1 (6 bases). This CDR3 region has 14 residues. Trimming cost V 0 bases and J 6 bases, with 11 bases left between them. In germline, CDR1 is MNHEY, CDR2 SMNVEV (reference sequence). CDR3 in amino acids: CASSLSGGRNGYTF. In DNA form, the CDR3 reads TGTGCCAGCAGTTTATCGGGGGGGCGGAATGGCTACACCTTC.

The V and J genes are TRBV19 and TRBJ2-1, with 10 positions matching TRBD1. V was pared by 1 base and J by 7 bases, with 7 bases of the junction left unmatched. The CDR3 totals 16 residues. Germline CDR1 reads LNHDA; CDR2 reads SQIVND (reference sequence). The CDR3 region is CASSIVQDRGFNEQFF. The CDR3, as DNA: TGTGCCAGTAGTATAGTTCAGGACAGGGGGTTTAATGAGCAGTTCTTC.

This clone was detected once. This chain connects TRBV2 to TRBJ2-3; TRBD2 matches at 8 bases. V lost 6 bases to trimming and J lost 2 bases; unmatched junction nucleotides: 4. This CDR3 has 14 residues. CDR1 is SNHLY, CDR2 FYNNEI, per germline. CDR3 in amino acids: CASSAGLDTDTQYF. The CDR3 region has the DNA TGTGCCAGCAGCGCGGGACTAGACACAGATACGCAGTATTTT.

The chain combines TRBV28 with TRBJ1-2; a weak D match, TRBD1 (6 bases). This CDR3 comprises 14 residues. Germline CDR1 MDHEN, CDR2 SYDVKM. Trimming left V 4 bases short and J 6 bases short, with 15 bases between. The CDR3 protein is CASSSRGPTHGYTF. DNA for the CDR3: TGTGCCAGCAGTTCCAGGGGACCAACGCATGGCTACACCTTC.

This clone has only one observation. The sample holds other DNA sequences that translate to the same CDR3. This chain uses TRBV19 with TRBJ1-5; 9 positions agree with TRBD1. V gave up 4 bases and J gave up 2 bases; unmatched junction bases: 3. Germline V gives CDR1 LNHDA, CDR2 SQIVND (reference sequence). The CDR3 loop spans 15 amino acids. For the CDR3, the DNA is TGTGCCAGTAGTAGGGACAGGGCGGGCAATCAGCCCCAGCATTTT. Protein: CASSRDRAGNQPQHF.

In nucleotides, the CDR3 is TGTGCCAGCAGTTTAGGAGGGCGGGGGGGCACAGATACGCAGTATTTT. Translated: CASSLGGRGGTDTQYF. V gene TRBV28 combines with J gene TRBJ2-3; 8 bases match TRBD2. The CDR3 spans 16 residues. Looked up from germline, CDR1 is MDHEN and CDR2 is SYDVKM. Trimming removed 2 bases from V and 1 base from J; junction bases left unmatched: 5.

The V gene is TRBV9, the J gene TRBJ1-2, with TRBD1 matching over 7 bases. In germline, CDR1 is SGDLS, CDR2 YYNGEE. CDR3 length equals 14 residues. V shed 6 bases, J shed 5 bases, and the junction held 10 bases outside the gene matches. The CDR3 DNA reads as TGTGCCAGCACATATTCCGGGACAGAGTATGGCTACACCTTC. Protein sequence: CASTYSGTEYGYTF.

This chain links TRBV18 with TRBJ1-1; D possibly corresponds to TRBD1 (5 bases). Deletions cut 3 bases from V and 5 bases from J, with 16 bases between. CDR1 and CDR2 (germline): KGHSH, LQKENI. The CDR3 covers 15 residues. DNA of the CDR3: TGTGCCAGCTCACCCGTGGGACGGGGGGAGACTGAAGCTTTCTTT. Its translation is CASSPVGRGETEAFF.

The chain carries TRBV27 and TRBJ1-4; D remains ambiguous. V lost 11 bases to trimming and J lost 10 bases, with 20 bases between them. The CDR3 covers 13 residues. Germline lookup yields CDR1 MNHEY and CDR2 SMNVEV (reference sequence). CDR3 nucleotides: TGTGCCGCCGCCGGGGTCGCGTTCGGAAAACTGTTTTTT. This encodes CAAAGVAFGKLFF.

The CDR3 reads CASSRVDNEQFF. As DNA, the CDR3 is TGTGCCAGCAGCAGGGTCGACAATGAGCAGTTCTTC. The chain recombines TRBV7-9 with TRBJ2-1, with D hard to call. Trimming shortened V by 5 bases and J by 5 bases, and 7 bases separated the two germline ends. Germline CDR1 reads SEHNR; CDR2 reads FQNEAQ (reference sequence). CDR3 length equals 12 residues.

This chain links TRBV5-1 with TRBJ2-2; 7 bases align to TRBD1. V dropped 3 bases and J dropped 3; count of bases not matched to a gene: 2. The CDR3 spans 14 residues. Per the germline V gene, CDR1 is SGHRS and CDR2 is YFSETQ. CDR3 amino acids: CASSSGQYTGELFF. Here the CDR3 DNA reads TGCGCCAGCAGCTCGGGACAGTACACCGGGGAGCTGTTTTTT.

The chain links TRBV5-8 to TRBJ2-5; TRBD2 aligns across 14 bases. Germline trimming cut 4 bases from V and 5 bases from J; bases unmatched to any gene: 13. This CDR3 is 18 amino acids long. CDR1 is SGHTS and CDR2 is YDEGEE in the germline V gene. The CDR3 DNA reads TGTGCCAGCAGCCGACTGGGACTAGCGGGGGCCCGGAGGGAGACCCAGTACTTC. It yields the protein CASSRLGLAGARRETQYF.

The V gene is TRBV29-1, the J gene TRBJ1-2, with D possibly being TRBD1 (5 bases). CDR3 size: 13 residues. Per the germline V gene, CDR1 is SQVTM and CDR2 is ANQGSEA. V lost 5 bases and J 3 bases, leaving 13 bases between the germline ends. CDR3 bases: TGCAGCGTTACGAGAGGAGGGGACTATGGCTACACCTTC. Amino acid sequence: CSVTRGGDYGYTF.

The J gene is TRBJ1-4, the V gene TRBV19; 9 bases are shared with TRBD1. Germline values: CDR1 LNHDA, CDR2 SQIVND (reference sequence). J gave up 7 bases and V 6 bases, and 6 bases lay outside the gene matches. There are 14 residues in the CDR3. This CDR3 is CASSTGGGSEKLFF. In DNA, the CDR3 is TGTGCCAGTAGCACAGGGGGCGGGAGTGAAAAACTGTTTTTT. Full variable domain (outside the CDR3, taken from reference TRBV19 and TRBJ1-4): DGGITQSPKYLFRKEGQNVTLSCEQNLNHDAMYWYRQDPGQGLRLIYYSQIVNDFQKGDIAEGYSVSREKKESFPLTVTSAQKNPTAFYLCASSTGGGSEKLFFGSGTQLSVL.

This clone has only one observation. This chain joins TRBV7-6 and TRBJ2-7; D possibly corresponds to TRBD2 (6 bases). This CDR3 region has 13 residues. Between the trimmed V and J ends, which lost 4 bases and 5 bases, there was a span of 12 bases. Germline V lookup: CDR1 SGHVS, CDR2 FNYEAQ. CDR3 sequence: CASSSGRGNEQYF. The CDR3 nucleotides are TGTGCCAGCAGCTCCGGACGGGGGAACGAGCAGTACTTC.